The 18 T cell receptor beta chains below come from one sample, sequenced in a study of cytomegalovirus exposure and HLA in healthy donors. The PCR was carried out with 60 Vbeta primers and 13 Jbeta primers. Sequenced by immunoSEQ multiplex PCR; TCRdb stores in-frame clones only, minus some. The sample includes about 180,000 clones, under 85% of them seen just once. The sequencing sample was made of PBMCs. The receptors stem from a human donor in good health.

This chain uses TRBV5-1 with TRBJ2-3; D is undetermined. This CDR3 has 15 amino acids. V lost 1 base to trimming and J lost 2 bases, with 11 bases between them. CDR1 is SGHRS, CDR2 YFSETQ, per germline. The CDR3 nucleotides are TGCGCCAGCAGCTTGTATGCGGAAAACACAGATACGCAGTATTTT. The encoded protein is CASSLYAENTDTQYF.

This clone was counted a single time. This chain links TRBV2 with TRBJ1-1; 7 positions match TRBD1. There are 11 residues in the CDR3. CDR1 is SNHLY, CDR2 FYNNEI, per germline. The V segment lost 7 bases and the J segment 4 bases; nucleotides outside the gene matches: 0. CDR3: CASTGGTEAFF. DNA for the CDR3: TGTGCCAGCACAGGGGGCACTGAAGCTTTCTTT.

V and J are TRBV14 and TRBJ2-7; 7 positions agree with TRBD1. Per the germline V gene, CDR1 is SGHDN and CDR2 is FVKESK. The CDR3 runs 14 residues. V lost 4 bases to trimming and J lost 5 bases; unmatched junction nucleotides: 8. CDR3: CASSPWDSGHEQYF. The CDR3 bases are TGTGCCAGCAGCCCTTGGGACAGCGGCCACGAGCAGTACTTC.

This rearrangement joins TRBV19 to TRBJ1-5, with D possibly being TRBD1 (5 bases). The CDR3 totals 13 residues. From germline, CDR1 is LNHDA and CDR2 SQIVND (reference sequence). Trimming left V 6 bases short and J 5 bases short, with 11 bases between. The CDR3 sequence is CASSRGGDQPQHF. CDR3 coding DNA: TGTGCCAGTAGCCGGGGGGGAGATCAGCCCCAGCATTTT.

This chain joins TRBV6-5 and TRBJ1-1, with D possibly TRBD1 on 5 matching bases. CDR3 length: 14 residues. Trimming stripped 5 bases from V and 1 base from J, with 11 bases between. The germline V gene encodes CDR1 MNHEY and CDR2 SVGAGI. The CDR3 region is CASSERDGNTEAFF. CDR3 coding DNA: TGTGCCAGCAGTGAGCGGGACGGGAACACTGAAGCTTTCTTT.

The chain joins TRBV25-1 to TRBJ2-3; D call uncertain. The CDR3 is made up of 12 amino acids. From germline, CDR1 is MGHDK and CDR2 SYGVNS. Trimming shortened V by 1 base and J by 4 bases, and 3 bases separated the two germline ends. The CDR3 nucleotides are TGTGCCAGCAGTGAATTCGCAGATACGCAGTATTTT. It yields the protein CASSEFADTQYF.

This sequence joins TRBV5-1 and TRBJ2-7; possibly TRBD1 for D (6 bases). Germline CDR1 reads SGHRS; CDR2 reads YFSETQ. This CDR3 comprises 14 residues. V dropped 2 bases and J dropped 3 bases, with 12 bases sitting between them. The CDR3 here is CASSLQQGDYEQYF. The CDR3 nucleotides are TGCGCCAGCAGCTTACAACAGGGAGACTACGAGCAGTACTTC.

The chain uses TRBV9 and TRBJ2-5, with D possibly matching TRBD2 (5 bases). CDR1 SGDLS and CDR2 YYNGEE come from the germline V gene. The CDR3 is 15 amino acids. Trimming cost V 4 bases and J 5 bases, with 18 bases left between them. The CDR3: CASSIRGWSEETQYF. CDR3 nucleotides: TGTGCCAGCAGCATCCGCGGGTGGAGCGAGGAGACCCAGTACTTC.

The chain carries TRBV29-1 and TRBJ2-2; tentatively, D is TRBD2 (6 bases). The V end was cut by 7 bases, the J end by 4 bases, with 7 bases between. From germline, CDR1 is SQVTM and CDR2 ANQGSEA. The CDR3 is made up of 11 amino acids. The CDR3 reads CSAGSTGELFF. DNA of the CDR3: TGCAGCGCCGGGAGCACCGGGGAGCTGTTTTTT.

The chain combines TRBV19 with TRBJ2-2; perhaps TRBD1 as D (6 bases). From germline, CDR1 is LNHDA and CDR2 SQIVND (reference sequence). The CDR3 is 13 residues long. V was shortened by 6 bases and J by 5 bases, with 10 bases between the two germline ends. Here the CDR3 reads CASRVTGTGELFF. The DNA of the CDR3 is TGTGCCAGTAGAGTCACAGGGACCGGGGAGCTGTTTTTT. Combining the CDR3 with reference TRBV19 and TRBJ2-2 gives the whole variable domain DGGITQSPKYLFRKEGQNVTLSCEQNLNHDAMYWYRQDPGQGLRLIYYSQIVNDFQKGDIAEGYSVSREKKESFPLTVTSAQKNPTAFYLCASRVTGTGELFFGEGSRLTVL.

J is TRBJ2-7 and V is TRBV5-1, with 8 bases matching TRBD1. Trimming cost V 1 base and J 0 bases; bases outside gene matches: 6. In germline, CDR1 is SGHRS, CDR2 YFSETQ. The CDR3 is 16 amino acids. The CDR3 nucleotides read TGCGCCAGCAGCTTGTCAAAGACAGGGGCCTCCTACGAGCAGTACTTC. It yields the protein CASSLSKTGASYEQYF.

V gene TRBV11-3 combines with J gene TRBJ2-3; D remains unclear. The germline V gene encodes CDR1 SGHNT and CDR2 YENEEA. The ends were cut back, 6 bases at V and 5 bases at J, with 21 bases in the middle. The CDR3 is 16 residues long. The CDR3 spells CASSLRSRTHLDTQYF. The CDR3 bases are TGTGCCAGCAGTTTACGATCTAGAACCCACTTAGATACGCAGTATTTT.

This clone was found a few times. The chain is built from TRBV12-5 and TRBJ1-1, with D unclear. Trimming cost V 0 bases and J 3 bases, with 11 bases left between them. The CDR3 runs to 15 residues. The germline gives CDR1 LGHNT, CDR2 FRNRAP. The CDR3 spells CASGLVGGRDTEAFF. DNA of the CDR3: TGTGCTAGTGGTTTGGTTGGAGGAAGGGACACTGAAGCTTTCTTT.

The chain couples TRBV5-6 to TRBJ2-5; the D gene is possibly TRBD1 (6 bases). CDR1 and CDR2 from the germline V gene are SGHDT and YYEEEE. The V end was cut by 5 bases, the J end by 6 bases, with 20 bases between. This CDR3 region has 15 residues. CDR3 coding DNA: TGTGCCAGCAGATCCGGTCGTGGGGGCGCGAAGACCCAGTACTTC. This encodes CASRSGRGGAKTQYF.

This clone was seen a few times. This sequence joins TRBV10-3 and TRBJ1-2, with D maybe TRBD1 (6 bases). The V end lost 2 bases, the J end lost 4 bases, and 14 bases lay between the germline ends. The CDR3 totals 15 residues. In germline, CDR1 is ENHRY, CDR2 SYGVKD. CDR3 loop: CAISERQEAVYGYTF. The CDR3 nucleotides read TGTGCCATCAGTGAGAGACAGGAGGCCGTCTATGGCTACACCTTC.

Comment on this clone: Relative to the germline gene, one junction end is altered; a read error may explain this. The chain links TRBV7-7 to TRBJ2-7, with TRBD1 identical over 7 bases. The germline gives CDR1 SSHAT, CDR2 FNYEAQ (reference sequence). The CDR3 runs 13 residues. This CDR3 reads CASSSRGSYEQYF. The CDR3 DNA reads TGTGCTAGCAGCTCCAGGGGGTCCTACGAGCAGTACTTC.

There are a few counts of this clone. The gene calls are TRBV12-2 and TRBJ1-4; the table gives TRBD1 as D, unverified against the DNA. TRBV12-2 is recorded as a pseudogene. The CDR3 extends over 17 amino acids. Written as DNA, the CDR3 is TGTGCAAGTCGCCCTATACTAGGACAGGGCTTTAATGAAAAACTGTTTTTT. Protein: CASRPILGQGFNEKLFF.

This clone was seen once. The chain couples TRBV5-1 to TRBJ2-2; perhaps TRBD1 as D (6 bases). This CDR3 has 17 amino acids. V dropped 0 bases and J dropped 6 bases, with 18 bases sitting between them. The germline gives CDR1 SGHRS, CDR2 YFSETQ. CDR3 residues: CASSLEGFQGSPGELFF. CDR3 coding DNA: TGCGCCAGCAGCTTGGAAGGTTTCCAGGGGTCCCCCGGGGAGCTGTTTTTT.